The 26 T cell receptor beta chains given below trace back to one sample, sequenced in a study of graft-versus-host responses after intestinal transplantation. The repertoire was sequenced with immunoSEQ multiplex PCR; TCRdb's copy has only in-frame clones and lacks some. The sample shows under 20,000 clones, about nine tenths of them seen only once. The specimen comprised bone marrow, sampled approximately 120 days after transplant. The source is a human patient who received an intestinal transplant, so some T cells may come from the graft donor.

This clone appeared a single time. The chain is built from TRBV6-1 and TRBJ2-5; 7 bases are shared with TRBD2. Judging by the DNA end, TRBJ2-7 fits better; the J call may be wrong. Germline lookup yields CDR1 MNHNS and CDR2 SASEGT. This CDR3 is 15 amino acids long. The CDR3 coding sequence is TGTGCCAGCAGTGAAGAAGGAGCGGGGCTCTACGAGCAGTACTTC. Its translation is CASSEEGAGLYEQYF.

The chain couples TRBV19 to TRBJ2-5, with 11 nucleotides matching TRBD2. Trimming cost V 5 bases and J 4 bases; bases outside gene matches: 12. Germline CDR1 and CDR2: LNHDA and SQIVND (reference sequence). The CDR3 has 17 amino acids. The DNA of the CDR3 is TGTGCCAGTAGTGGGTCCATAGCGGGAGGGCCCTCAGAGACCCAGTACTTC. This codes for CASSGSIAGGPSETQYF. The variable domain in full, completed from reference TRBV19 and TRBJ2-5, reads DGGITQSPKYLFRKEGQNVTLSCEQNLNHDAMYWYRQDPGQGLRLIYYSQIVNDFQKGDIAEGYSVSREKKESFPLTVTSAQKNPTAFYLCASSGSIAGGPSETQYFGPGTRLLVL.

This clone was detected only a few times. V is TRBV4-2 and J is TRBJ1-4; 8 nucleotides agree with TRBD1. CDR1 and CDR2 (germline): LGHNA, YNFKEQ. The ends lost 0 bases at V and 8 bases at J; junction bases unmatched: 8. This CDR3 contains 16 residues. The chain's CDR3 is CASSQESGQGSEKLFF. Written as DNA, the CDR3 is TGTGCCAGCAGCCAAGAAAGCGGACAGGGAAGCGAAAAACTGTTTTTT.

The chain links TRBV29-1 to TRBJ1-5; 8 nucleotides agree with TRBD1. In germline, CDR1 is SQVTM, CDR2 ANQGSEA. CDR3 length equals 15 residues. The trim removed 6 bases at V and 2 bases at J, leaving 9 bases unmatched. CDR3 DNA sequence: TGCAGCGTCGCAACCGGGACAGGTCGCAATCAGCCCCAGCATTTT. It codes for CSVATGTGRNQPQHF.

J is TRBJ2-7 and V is TRBV6-1, with 10 bases aligning to TRBD1. The ends lost 6 bases at V and 1 base at J; junction bases unmatched: 6. This CDR3 has 15 amino acids. The germline V gene encodes CDR1 MNHNS and CDR2 SASEGT. The CDR3 coding sequence is TGTGCCAGCAGCCGAGGGACAGGGGCGTCCTACGAGCAGTACTTC. As protein: CASSRGTGASYEQYF.

This sequence joins TRBV7-9 and TRBJ2-5, with TRBD1 matching 7 bases. Trimming removed 3 bases from V and 1 base from J; junction bases left unmatched: 8. Looked up from germline, CDR1 is SEHNR and CDR2 is FQNEAQ (reference sequence). This CDR3 contains 16 residues. The DNA for the CDR3 is TGTGCCAGCAGCTTGGGCCGGACAGGAGGCCAAGAGACCCAGTACTTC. It yields the protein CASSLGRTGGQETQYF.

This sequence joins TRBV7-3 and TRBJ2-7, with unresolved D. Germline CDR1 SGHTA, CDR2 FQGTGA. This CDR3 region has 13 residues. Trimming removed 4 bases from V and 0 bases from J, with 7 bases in between. CDR3 loop: CASSSLPSYEQYF. CDR3 DNA sequence: TGTGCCAGCAGCTCACTCCCCTCCTACGAGCAGTACTTC.

The rearrangement uses TRBV27 and TRBJ1-1; possible D gene TRBD1, 5 bases. Between the trimmed V and J ends, which lost 2 bases and 4 bases, there was a span of 14 bases. The CDR3 is 15 residues long. The germline V gene has CDR1 MNHEY and CDR2 SMNVEV (reference sequence). Here the CDR3 reads CASSLTQGLTTEAFF. The CDR3 DNA reads TGTGCCAGCAGTTTAACCCAGGGATTGACCACTGAAGCTTTCTTT.

The J gene is TRBJ2-1, the V gene TRBV9, with TRBD1 identical over 8 bases. Per germline, CDR1 SGDLS and CDR2 YYNGEE. V gave up 5 bases and J gave up 0 bases; unmatched junction bases: 7. The CDR3 loop spans 16 amino acids. CDR3 DNA sequence: TGTGCCAGCAGAGGACAGGGCTCGGGCTCCTACAATGAGCAGTTCTTC. It specifies CASRGQGSGSYNEQFF.

This clone was found once. The J gene is TRBJ1-2, the V gene TRBV29-1, with unresolved D. The V gene lost 3 bases and the J gene lost 4 bases, with 12 bases spanning the gap. The CDR3 totals 13 residues. CDR1 is SQVTM and CDR2 is ANQGSEA in the germline V gene. The CDR3 nucleotides read TGCAGCGTTGATTCCCCCCGAATCTATGGCTACACCTTC. It specifies CSVDSPRIYGYTF.

The chain recombines TRBV11-2 with TRBJ2-3, with D uncertain. Trimming cost V 3 bases and J 1 base, with 8 bases left between them. The CDR3 has 14 residues. Germline V gives CDR1 SGHAT, CDR2 FQNNGV. The CDR3 DNA is TGTGCCAGCAGCTTTGTCGACGGCACAGATACGCAGTATTTT. Protein product: CASSFVDGTDTQYF.

The J gene is TRBJ2-3, the V gene TRBV19; TRBD1 agrees at 9 bases. V lost 11 bases, J lost 4 bases, and 10 bases stayed unmatched. The CDR3 contains 14 residues. The germline V gene encodes CDR1 LNHDA and CDR2 SQIVND (reference sequence). CDR3: CASRPGQGPDTQYF. The CDR3 DNA reads as TGTGCCTCCAGACCGGGACAGGGCCCAGATACGCAGTATTTT.

J is TRBJ1-2 and V is TRBV6-1; D gene uncertain. The CDR3 extends over 13 amino acids. The germline CDR1 and CDR2 sequences are MNHNS and SASEGT. Trimming stripped 6 bases from V and 1 base from J, with 9 bases between. CDR3 in amino acids: CASRLDGNYGYTF. CDR3 nucleotides: TGTGCCAGCAGATTGGACGGTAACTATGGCTACACCTTC.

The chain employs TRBV6-1 and TRBJ2-5; 10 nucleotides match TRBD1. This CDR3 contains 15 residues. Germline V gene lookup returns CDR1 MNHNS and CDR2 SASEGT. J was trimmed by 4 bases and V by 0 bases; bases with no gene match: 2. The CDR3 loop reads CASSEATGGAETQYF. The CDR3 DNA sequence: TGTGCCAGCAGTGAAGCGACAGGGGGCGCAGAGACCCAGTACTTC.

The J gene is TRBJ1-5, the V gene TRBV19, with D perhaps TRBD1 (6 bases). Germline V gene data show CDR1 as LNHDA and CDR2 as SQIVND (reference sequence). This CDR3 contains 14 residues. Trimming shortened V by 5 bases and J by 4 bases, and 12 bases separated the two germline ends. The CDR3 DNA reads TGTGCCAGTAGTGGGGGCTTAGGGAATCAGCCCCAGCATTTT. This codes for CASSGGLGNQPQHF.

The V gene is TRBV28, the J gene TRBJ2-2; D call uncertain. V was pared by 5 bases and J by 4 bases, with 8 bases between. The CDR3 totals 13 residues. Germline V gene lookup returns CDR1 MDHEN and CDR2 SYDVKM. The CDR3, as DNA: TGTGCCAGCAGTCCCCTTGGCACCGGGGAGCTGTTTTTT. Residues: CASSPLGTGELFF.

This clone was counted a few times. The J gene is TRBJ2-7, the V gene TRBV2; D unresolved. The CDR3 spans 11 residues. The germline V gene has CDR1 SNHLY and CDR2 FYNNEI. Trimming pared 6 bases from V and 4 bases from J, leaving 7 bases between. The DNA of the CDR3 is TGTGCCAGCAGCCACGGGTACGAGCAGTACTTC. This encodes CASSHGYEQYF.

The J gene is TRBJ2-7, the V gene TRBV29-1, with D possibly being TRBD1 (6 bases). Trimming stripped 1 base from V and 2 bases from J, with 12 bases between. The CDR3 length is 14 residues. In germline, CDR1 is SQVTM, CDR2 ANQGSEA. Written as DNA, the CDR3 is TGCAGCGTTGAAGGGGCAGGGGAAGCCTACGAGCAGTACTTC. Translation: CSVEGAGEAYEQYF.

V is TRBV7-9 and J is TRBJ2-1; TRBD2 is a possible D gene (5 bases). The CDR3 extends over 16 amino acids. V was shortened by 5 bases and J by 0 bases, with 14 bases between the two germline ends. CDR1 and CDR2 from the germline V gene are SEHNR and FQNEAQ (reference sequence). The CDR3 coding sequence is TGTGCCAGCAGCGGAGGCAACGGGTTCTCCTACAATGAGCAGTTCTTC. Amino acid sequence: CASSGGNGFSYNEQFF.

About this clone itself: A junction boundary mismatches the germline segment, possibly from a read error. Different DNA sequences within this sample yield the same CDR3. The chain recombines TRBV27 with TRBJ1-1; D is perhaps TRBD1 (6 bases). The germline gives CDR1 MNHEY, CDR2 SMNVEV (reference sequence). This CDR3 has 13 residues. CDR3 bases: TGTGCCAGCTTAAACAGGGCGAACACCGAAGCTTTCTTT. As protein: CASLNRANTEAFF.

The V and J genes are TRBV5-5 and TRBJ1-5; D ambiguous. Germline assignment: CDR1 SGHKS and CDR2 YYEKEE (reference sequence). This CDR3 has 15 residues. The ends were cut back, 0 bases at V and 0 bases at J, with 7 bases in the middle. In DNA form, the CDR3 reads TGTGCCAGCAGCTTGGAGACTTATAGCAATCAGCCCCAGCATTTT. It specifies CASSLETYSNQPQHF. The variable domain in full, completed from reference TRBV5-5 and TRBJ1-5, reads DAGVTQSPTHLIKTRGQQVTLRCSPISGHKSVSWYQQVLGQGPQFIFQYYEKEERGRGNFPDRFSARQFPNYSSELNVNALLLGDSALYLCASSLETYSNQPQHFGDGTRLSIL.

The rearrangement links TRBV7-9 to TRBJ1-2; D not certain. The V gene's germline CDR1 is SEHNR and CDR2 FQNEAQ (reference sequence). Trimming pared 6 bases from V and 0 bases from J, leaving 11 bases between. This CDR3 has 14 residues. CDR3 amino acids: CASRAGEPNYGYTF. The CDR3 DNA follows: TGTGCCAGCAGGGCAGGTGAACCTAACTATGGCTACACCTTC.

The chain recombines TRBV9 with TRBJ2-3, with D possibly matching TRBD2 (6 bases). This CDR3 contains 15 residues. Trimming took 4 bases from V and 1 from J, leaving 13 bases between them. Germline assignment: CDR1 SGDLS and CDR2 YYNGEE. DNA of the CDR3: TGTGCCAGCAGCCTACGGAGGGTCCGCACAGATACGCAGTATTTT. The encoded protein is CASSLRRVRTDTQYF.

V gene TRBV25-1 combines with J gene TRBJ2-7, with a tentative D call TRBD1 (6 bases). Per germline, CDR1 MGHDK and CDR2 SYGVNS. CDR3 length: 12 amino acids. Trimming shortened V by 3 bases and J by 3 bases, and 6 bases separated the two germline ends. The DNA of the CDR3 is TGTGCCAGCAGTGAGGGACACTACGAGCAGTACTTC. Its translation is CASSEGHYEQYF.

The CDR3 protein is CASSRGRAFDSPLHF. Written as DNA, the CDR3 is TGTGCCAGCAGCCGAGGCAGGGCTTTTGATTCACCCCTCCACTTT. V usage is TRBV7-6 and J usage is TRBJ1-6, with D maybe TRBD1 (5 bases). Germline-derived CDR1 and CDR2 are SGHVS and FNYEAQ. V lost 5 bases, J lost 8 bases, and 16 bases lay in between. The CDR3 runs to 15 residues.

The J gene is TRBJ1-4, the V gene TRBV9; D gene unclear. The CDR3 length is 18 residues. V was cut by 0 bases and J by 0 bases, with 15 bases left in between. CDR1 and CDR2 (germline): SGDLS, YYNGEE. The CDR3 DNA reads TGTGCCAGCAGCGTAGACGGGGAGAGAGAGGCAACTAATGAAAAACTGTTTTTT. This gives the protein CASSVDGEREATNEKLFF.